Each of the 30 T cell receptor beta chains below was sequenced from the same sample in a study of cytomegalovirus exposure and HLA in healthy donors (TCRdb year 2017). Libraries were prepared through the immunoSEQ multiplex PCR assay. For the multiplex PCR, a mixture combining 60 forward primers for TCR Vbeta segments and 13 reverse primers for TCR Jbeta segments was used. TCRdb provides this immuneACCESS table in a form limited to in-frame rearrangements. Some clones are lacking; in checked studies, under half of them reflect an unresolved V gene, and why the rest are absent is not known. The sample yields about 160,000 clones; roughly 80% were counted once. The top ten constitute roughly 3% of the sample. The sequenced sample was PBMCs. These receptors were taken from a woman aged 40-49 years in good health and CMV-seronegative.

The rearrangement uses TRBV6-5 and TRBJ2-7, with D possibly TRBD1 on 5 matching bases. The CDR3 covers 14 residues. CDR1 MNHEY and CDR2 SVGAGI come from the germline V gene. V gave up 2 bases and J gave up 2 bases, with 10 bases separating them. The DNA of the CDR3 is TGTGCCAGCAGTTACGGGGCCAGAACCTACGAGCAGTACTTC. It codes for CASSYGARTYEQYF.

The CDR3 here is CASSVGSGTGLSGNTIYF. The CDR3 nucleotides read TGTGCCAGCAGCGTAGGATCAGGCACGGGACTATCAGGAAACACCATATATTTT. The J gene is TRBJ1-3, the V gene TRBV9; D perhaps matches TRBD1 (5 bases). The CDR3 sequence is 18 residues long. Trimming shortened V by 0 bases and J by 4 bases, and 20 bases separated the two germline ends. The germline V gene encodes CDR1 SGDLS and CDR2 YYNGEE.

The rearrangement uses TRBV18 and TRBJ1-1; D remains unclear. Germline V gene lookup returns CDR1 KGHSH and CDR2 LQKENI. The V gene lost 5 bases and the J gene lost 0 bases, with 13 bases spanning the gap. This CDR3 region has 15 residues. The CDR3: CASSTQDHMNTEAFF. The CDR3, as DNA: TGTGCCAGCTCAACCCAGGATCACATGAACACTGAAGCTTTCTTT.

V gene TRBV2 combines with J gene TRBJ2-1; 13 bases are shared with TRBD2. J gave up 15 bases and V 1 base, and 6 bases lay outside the gene matches. The CDR3 sequence is 14 residues long. Per the germline V gene, CDR1 is SNHLY and CDR2 is FYNNEI. The CDR3 protein is CASSEGTSGGRGFF. CDR3 nucleotide sequence: TGTGCCAGCAGTGAAGGGACTAGCGGGGGCCGGGGGTTCTTC.

The rearrangement joins TRBV7-9 to TRBJ2-7; TRBD1 aligns across 10 bases. V lost 5 bases to trimming and J lost 6 bases; unmatched junction nucleotides: 7. The CDR3 length is 14 residues. Germline V gene data show CDR1 as SEHNR and CDR2 as FQNEAQ (reference sequence). CDR3 amino acids: CASSRGTGVPEQYF. The CDR3 coding sequence is TGTGCCAGCAGCCGGGGGACAGGGGTCCCCGAGCAGTACTTC. The full variable domain, in which reference TRBV7-9 and TRBJ2-7 provide the parts outside the CDR3, is DTGVSQNPRHKITKRGQNVTFRCDPISEHNRLYWYRQTLGQGPEFLTYFQNEAQLEKSRLLSDRFSAERPKGSFSTLEIQRTEQGDSAMYLCASSRGTGVPEQYFGPGTRLTVT.

This chain uses TRBV4-1 with TRBJ1-2; 11 bases line up with TRBD1. Looked up from germline, CDR1 is MGHRA and CDR2 is YSYEKL. The CDR3 is 19 residues long. V lost 3 bases, J lost 2 bases, and 14 bases stayed unmatched. The CDR3 coding sequence is TGCGCCAGCAGCCACCGGACAGGGGGCGTCAAATCGGGGAACTATGGCTACACCTTC. Its translation: CASSHRTGGVKSGNYGYTF.

The V and J genes are TRBV4-1 and TRBJ1-1, with D maybe TRBD1 (5 bases). Germline values: CDR1 MGHRA, CDR2 YSYEKL. The V gene lost 1 base and the J gene lost 6 bases, with 12 bases spanning the gap. The CDR3 sequence is 14 residues long. The CDR3 DNA reads as TGCGCCAGCAGCCAAGTCCTTGGGGCCGCTGAAGCTTTCTTT. Protein sequence: CASSQVLGAAEAFF.

V and J are TRBV29-1 and TRBJ2-7; weak D call: TRBD1 (6 bases). CDR1 is SQVTM and CDR2 is ANQGSEA in the germline V gene. The CDR3 is made up of 11 amino acids. Trimming removed 3 bases at V and 4 bases at J, with 7 bases between. The CDR3 region is CSVDRGYEQYF. The CDR3 nucleotides read TGCAGCGTTGACAGGGGATACGAGCAGTACTTC.

V usage is TRBV5-6 and J usage is TRBJ1-1, with a tentative D call TRBD1 (5 bases). Trimming pared 1 base from V and 5 bases from J, leaving 9 bases between. CDR3 size: 13 residues. Germline CDR1 and CDR2: SGHDT and YYEEEE. The CDR3 sequence: CASSLNRGTEAFF. Written as DNA, the CDR3 is TGTGCCAGCAGCTTGAATAGGGGAACTGAAGCTTTCTTT.

This clone was found a few times. The rearrangement uses TRBV4-1 and TRBJ1-4, with D possibly being TRBD1 (5 bases). Germline CDR1 is MGHRA and CDR2 is YSYEKL. The CDR3 has 17 residues. Trimming left V 3 bases short and J 7 bases short, with 21 bases between. CDR3 sequence (DNA): TGCGCCAGCAGCCACGGTTCGGGGCGACGGAGGGGTGAAAAACTGTTTTTT. Its translation: CASSHGSGRRRGEKLFF.

The J gene is TRBJ2-7, the V gene TRBV6-5, with 8 bases aligning to TRBD2. CDR3 size: 13 residues. The germline CDR1 and CDR2 sequences are MNHEY and SVGAGI. The V segment lost 5 bases and the J segment 6 bases; nucleotides outside the gene matches: 6. CDR3: CASSVGLASEQYF. DNA for the CDR3: TGTGCCAGCAGTGTCGGACTAGCTTCCGAGCAGTACTTC.

The chain couples TRBV7-6 to TRBJ1-5, with 8 bases matching TRBD1. The CDR3 length is 16 residues. Germline CDR1 is SGHVS and CDR2 is FNYEAQ. Unmatched junction bases numbered 11, after V lost 5 bases and J lost 5 bases. CDR3 sequence (DNA): TGTGCCAGCAGCCCCAACAGGGGGGCAGGATATCAGCCCCAGCATTTT. It is translated as CASSPNRGAGYQPQHF.

V gene TRBV28 combines with J gene TRBJ1-6, with TRBD1 matching 8 bases. The germline V gene encodes CDR1 MDHEN and CDR2 SYDVKM. The CDR3 consists of 15 residues. With V trimmed by 5 bases and J by 7 bases, 7 bases remained unmatched. As DNA, the CDR3 is TGTGCCAGCAGTCGAGACCCAGGGGGCAATTCACCCCTCCACTTT. This gives the protein CASSRDPGGNSPLHF.

The chain couples TRBV28 to TRBJ1-5; TRBD1 matches 9 bases. CDR3 size: 14 residues. Germline V gene sequence: CDR1 MDHEN, CDR2 SYDVKM. J lost 9 bases, V lost 3 bases, and 6 bases had no gene match. CDR3 sequence reads: CASSFWDRDRPQHF. The CDR3 nucleotides read TGTGCCAGCAGTTTCTGGGACAGGGACCGGCCCCAGCATTTT.

The J gene is TRBJ1-6, the V gene TRBV11-2; TRBD1 matches 8 bases. CDR3 size: 15 residues. V gave up 6 bases and J gave up 8 bases; unmatched junction bases: 9. Germline CDR1 and CDR2: SGHAT and FQNNGV. The CDR3 bases are TGTGCCAGCAGTTTCTGGCTACAGGGGGATTCACCCCTCCACTTT. This sequence encodes CASSFWLQGDSPLHF.

The V call is TRBV28, the J call TRBJ2-5; 13 bases match TRBD2. V shed 6 bases, J shed 3 bases, and the junction held 10 bases outside the gene matches. CDR3 length: 17 residues. Germline CDR1 MDHEN, CDR2 SYDVKM. CDR3 nucleotide sequence: TGTGCCAGCAGGGCGGCTACTAGCGGGGGGGCGAAAGAGACCCAGTACTTC. This translates into CASRAATSGGAKETQYF.

This chain uses TRBV15 with TRBJ1-3; 8 nucleotides line up with TRBD1. Germline V CDR1 and CDR2: LNHNV, YYDKDF (reference sequence). The CDR3 runs to 17 residues. Trimming removed 0 bases from V and 4 bases from J; junction bases left unmatched: 8. Written as DNA, the CDR3 is TGTGCCACCAGCAGAGATCTGATCAGGGGGCTCGGAAACACCATATATTTT. Its protein is CATSRDLIRGLGNTIYF.

The chain couples TRBV15 to TRBJ2-1; D is perhaps TRBD2 (7 bases). Trimming stripped 1 base from V and 7 bases from J, with 14 bases between. Germline-derived CDR1 and CDR2 are LNHNV and YYDKDF (reference sequence). The CDR3 sequence is 15 residues long. For the CDR3, the DNA is TGTGCCACCAGCAGAGTTCGAGGGGGGGGAAATGAGCAGTTCTTC. Encoded protein: CATSRVRGGGNEQFF. Full variable domain (outside the CDR3, taken from reference TRBV15 and TRBJ2-1): DAMVIQNPRYQVTQFGKPVTLSCSQTLNHNVMYWYQQKSSQAPKLLFHYYDKDFNNEADTPDNFQSRRPNTSFCFLDIRSPGLGDTAMYLCATSRVRGGGNEQFFGPGTRLTVL.

This clone turned up a few times. This CDR3 is CASSEGGKPGELFF. The CDR3 region has the DNA TGTGCCAGCAGCGAGGGAGGGAAGCCCGGGGAGCTGTTTTTT. The chain is built from TRBV25-1 and TRBJ2-2, with TRBD2 matching over 7 bases. The CDR3 loop spans 14 amino acids. Per germline, CDR1 MGHDK and CDR2 SYGVNS. V dropped 6 bases and J dropped 6; count of bases not matched to a gene: 7.

This clone was found a few times. The chain combines TRBV4-1 with TRBJ2-7; 9 bases match TRBD1. This CDR3 is built from 16 residues. Germline loops: CDR1 MGHRA, CDR2 YSYEKL. V was clipped by 3 bases and J by 2 bases; unmatched bases: 8. DNA of the CDR3: TGCGCCAGCAGCCAGGGGCCAGGACAGGGGCCCTACGAGCAGTACTTC. This sequence encodes CASSQGPGQGPYEQYF.

The rearrangement uses TRBV29-1 and TRBJ1-2; D is possibly TRBD1 (6 bases). The CDR3 extends over 15 amino acids. Germline V gene sequence: CDR1 SQVTM, CDR2 ANQGSEA. Trimming stripped 7 bases from V and 5 bases from J, with 23 bases between. The CDR3 region has the DNA TGCAGCGCTCATAGTGGGGGGGCGCAAGGTTATGGCTACACCTTC. Protein: CSAHSGGAQGYGYTF.

V and J are TRBV29-1 and TRBJ1-1, with D tentatively TRBD1 (6 bases). Germline CDR1 and CDR2: SQVTM and ANQGSEA. Trimming took 2 bases from V and 3 from J, leaving 16 bases between them. There are 15 residues in the CDR3. The CDR3 loop is CSVEQQHRVDTEAFF. DNA of the CDR3: TGCAGCGTTGAACAACAGCACAGGGTGGACACTGAAGCTTTCTTT. Using reference TRBV29-1 and TRBJ1-1 for the parts outside the CDR3, the full variable domain is SAVISQKPSRDICQRGTSLTIQCQVDSQVTMMFWYRQQPGQSLTLIATANQGSEATYESGFVIDKFPISRPNLTFSTLTVSNMSPEDSSIYLCSVEQQHRVDTEAFFGQGTRLTVV.

This rearrangement joins TRBV29-1 to TRBJ1-2, with 7 bases fitting TRBD1. V was pared by 7 bases and J by 4 bases, with 6 bases of the junction left unmatched. The CDR3 covers 12 residues. In germline, CDR1 is SQVTM, CDR2 ANQGSEA. The CDR3 loop reads CSGLRDSYGYTF. The CDR3 nucleotides read TGCAGCGGCCTCCGGGACAGCTATGGCTACACCTTC.

The rearrangement links TRBV6-5 to TRBJ2-1; TRBD1 matches 9 bases. Looked up from germline, CDR1 is MNHEY and CDR2 is SVGAGI. The CDR3 spans 14 residues. V dropped 10 bases and J dropped 7; count of bases not matched to a gene: 11. The CDR3 coding sequence is TGTGCCACCAGGGAGGACAGGGGTTCAAATGAGCAGTTCTTC. Its translation: CATREDRGSNEQFF.

The rearrangement links TRBV6-1 to TRBJ2-5, with 9 bases aligning to TRBD1. The closer fit of TRBJ2-7 to the DNA end suggests the J call may be wrong. Germline assignment: CDR1 MNHNS and CDR2 SASEGT. This CDR3 spans 15 amino acids. CDR3 sequence reads: CASQISGQGLYEQYF. CDR3 nucleotide sequence: TGTGCCAGCCAAATATCGGGACAGGGCCTCTACGAGCAGTACTTC.

The rearrangement joins TRBV28 to TRBJ1-6; 8 nucleotides agree with TRBD1. CDR1 and CDR2 from the germline V gene are MDHEN and SYDVKM. V dropped 5 bases and J dropped 13; count of bases not matched to a gene: 10. The CDR3 runs to 14 residues. The CDR3 is CASSPRDRLTPLHF. CDR3 DNA sequence: TGTGCCAGCAGTCCGCGGGACAGGCTTACTCCCCTCCACTTT.

The gene calls are TRBV7-2 and TRBJ1-1; 7 bases match TRBD1. Germline CDR1 and CDR2: SGHTA and FQGNSA. Trimming cost V 5 bases and J 7 bases; bases outside gene matches: 4. The CDR3 extends over 12 amino acids. The CDR3 nucleotides read TGTGCCAGCAGCAGATACAGGGGTGAAGCTTTCTTT. Translation: CASSRYRGEAFF.

This chain uses TRBV9 with TRBJ2-1, with 10 bases matching TRBD2. The V segment lost 5 bases and the J segment 9 bases; nucleotides outside the gene matches: 17. The CDR3 runs to 17 residues. Germline V gene data show CDR1 as SGDLS and CDR2 as YYNGEE. The CDR3 bases are TGTGCCAGCAGTAACCCCGGGCTAGCGGGGGCCCCGGGTGAGCAGTTCTTC. The encoded protein is CASSNPGLAGAPGEQFF.

This clone showed up just once. The chain joins TRBV5-4 to TRBJ1-4; 10 nucleotides align to TRBD1. J gave up 8 bases and V 4 bases, and 14 bases lay outside the gene matches. The CDR3 runs to 17 residues. Germline CDR1 and CDR2: SGHNT and YYREEE (reference sequence). The CDR3 region is CASSTGTGVGGKEKLFF. CDR3 nucleotide sequence: TGTGCCAGCAGCACCGGGACAGGGGTCGGGGGAAAGGAAAAACTGTTTTTT.

V usage is TRBV7-9 and J usage is TRBJ1-1; possible D gene TRBD1, 5 bases. CDR3 length equals 17 residues. Trimming left V 0 bases short and J 5 bases short, with 19 bases between. Germline loops: CDR1 SEHNR, CDR2 FQNEAQ (reference sequence). CDR3 sequence: CASSLASYRKGWTEAFF. The CDR3 bases are TGTGCCAGCAGCTTAGCTTCTTACAGGAAAGGGTGGACTGAAGCTTTCTTT.